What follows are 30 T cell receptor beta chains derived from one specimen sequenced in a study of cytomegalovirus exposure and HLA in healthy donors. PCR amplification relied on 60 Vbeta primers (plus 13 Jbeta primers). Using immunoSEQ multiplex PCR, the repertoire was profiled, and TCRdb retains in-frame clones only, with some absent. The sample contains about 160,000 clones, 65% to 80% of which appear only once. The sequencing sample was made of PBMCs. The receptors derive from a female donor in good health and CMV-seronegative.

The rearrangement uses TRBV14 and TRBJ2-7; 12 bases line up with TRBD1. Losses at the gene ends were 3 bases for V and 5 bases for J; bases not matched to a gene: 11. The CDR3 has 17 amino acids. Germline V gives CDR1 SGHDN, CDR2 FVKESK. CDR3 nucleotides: TGTGCCAGCAGCCATCCCTGGTGGGGACAGGGGGCCAACGAGCAGTACTTC. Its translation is CASSHPWWGQGANEQYF.

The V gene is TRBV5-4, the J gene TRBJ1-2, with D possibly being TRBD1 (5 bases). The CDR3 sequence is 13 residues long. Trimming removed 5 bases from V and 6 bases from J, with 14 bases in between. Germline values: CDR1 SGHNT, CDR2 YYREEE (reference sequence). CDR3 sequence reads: CASRNSGFNGYTF. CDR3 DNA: TGTGCCAGCAGAAACTCAGGGTTCAATGGCTACACCTTC.

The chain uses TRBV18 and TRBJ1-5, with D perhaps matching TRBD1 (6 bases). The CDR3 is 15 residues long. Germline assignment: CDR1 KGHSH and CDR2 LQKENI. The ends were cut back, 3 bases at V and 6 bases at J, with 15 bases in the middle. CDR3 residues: CASSPNREGGQPQHF. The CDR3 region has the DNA TGTGCCAGCTCACCCAACAGGGAAGGGGGTCAGCCCCAGCATTTT.

In DNA form, the CDR3 reads TGCGCCAGCAGCTCCGGGGGGGCCGACCAAGAGACCCAGTACTTC. It specifies CASSSGGADQETQYF. The J gene is TRBJ2-5, the V gene TRBV5-1; 8 nucleotides align to TRBD2. V shed 3 bases and J 0 bases; nucleotides not matched to a gene: 4. CDR3 length equals 15 residues. CDR1 SGHRS and CDR2 YFSETQ come from the germline V gene. The variable domain in full, completed from reference TRBV5-1 and TRBJ2-5, reads KAGVTQTPRYLIKTRGQQVTLSCSPISGHRSVSWYQQTPGQGLQFLFEYFSETQRNKGNFPGRFSGRQFSNSRSEMNVSTLELGDSALYLCASSSGGADQETQYFGPGTRLLVL.

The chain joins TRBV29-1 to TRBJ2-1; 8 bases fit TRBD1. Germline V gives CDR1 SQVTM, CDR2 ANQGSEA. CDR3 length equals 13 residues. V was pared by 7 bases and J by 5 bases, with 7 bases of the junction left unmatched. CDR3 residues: CSADRGVNNEQFF. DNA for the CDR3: TGCAGCGCCGACAGGGGAGTAAACAATGAGCAGTTCTTC.

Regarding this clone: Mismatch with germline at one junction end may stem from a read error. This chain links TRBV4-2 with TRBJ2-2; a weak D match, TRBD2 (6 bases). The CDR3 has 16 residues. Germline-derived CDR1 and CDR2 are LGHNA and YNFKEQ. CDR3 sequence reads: CASSKEGGTNTGELFF. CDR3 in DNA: TGTGCCAGCAGCAAAGAAGGAGGGACGAACACCGGGGAGCTGTTTTTT.

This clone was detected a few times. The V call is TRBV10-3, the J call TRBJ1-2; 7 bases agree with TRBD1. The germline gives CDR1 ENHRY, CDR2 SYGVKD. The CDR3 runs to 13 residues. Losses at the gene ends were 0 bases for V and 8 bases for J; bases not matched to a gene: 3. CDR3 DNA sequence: TGTGCCATCAGTGAGTCGGGGACAGCAGGCTACACCTTC. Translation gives CAISESGTAGYTF.

The CDR3 coding sequence is TGTGCCAGCAGCTTGGGGATAGCGGAGCCTTACAATGAGCAGTTCTTC. Its protein is CASSLGIAEPYNEQFF. V and J are TRBV9 and TRBJ2-1, with D possibly TRBD2 on 6 matching bases. This CDR3 is built from 16 residues. V lost 4 bases, J lost 4 bases, and 18 bases lay in between. Germline-derived CDR1 and CDR2 are SGDLS and YYNGEE.

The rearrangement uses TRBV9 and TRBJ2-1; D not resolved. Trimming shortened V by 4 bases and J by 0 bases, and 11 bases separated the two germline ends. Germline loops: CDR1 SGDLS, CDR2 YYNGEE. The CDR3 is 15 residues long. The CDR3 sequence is CASSMGPSSYNEQFF. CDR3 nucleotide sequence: TGTGCCAGCAGCATGGGCCCAAGCTCCTACAATGAGCAGTTCTTC.

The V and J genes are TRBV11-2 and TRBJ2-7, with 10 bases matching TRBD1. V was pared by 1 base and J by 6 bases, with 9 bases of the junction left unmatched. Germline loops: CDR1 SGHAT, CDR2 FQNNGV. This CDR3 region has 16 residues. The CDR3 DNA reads TGTGCCAGCAGCTTAGTCGGGACAGGGGTCCTGGGCGAGCAGTACTTC. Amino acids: CASSLVGTGVLGEQYF.

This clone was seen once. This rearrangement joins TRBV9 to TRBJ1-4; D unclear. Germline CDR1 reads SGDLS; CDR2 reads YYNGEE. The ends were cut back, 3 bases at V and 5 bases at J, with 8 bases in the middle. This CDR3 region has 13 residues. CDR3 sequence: CASSGAGNEKLFF. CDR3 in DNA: TGTGCCAGCAGCGGGGCAGGAAATGAAAAACTGTTTTTT.

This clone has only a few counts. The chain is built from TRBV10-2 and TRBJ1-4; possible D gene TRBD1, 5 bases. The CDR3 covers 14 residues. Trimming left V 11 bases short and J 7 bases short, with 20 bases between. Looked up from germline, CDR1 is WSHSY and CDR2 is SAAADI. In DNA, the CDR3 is TGCGCCCCTAAGCTTCAGGGATGTAGTGAAAAACTGTTTTTT. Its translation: CAPKLQGCSEKLFF.

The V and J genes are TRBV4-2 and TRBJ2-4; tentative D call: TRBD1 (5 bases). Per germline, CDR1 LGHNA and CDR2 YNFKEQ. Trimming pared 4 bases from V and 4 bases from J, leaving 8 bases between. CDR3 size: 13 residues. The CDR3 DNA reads TGTGCCAGCAGCCCGGACACTAAAAACATTCAGTACTTC. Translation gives CASSPDTKNIQYF.

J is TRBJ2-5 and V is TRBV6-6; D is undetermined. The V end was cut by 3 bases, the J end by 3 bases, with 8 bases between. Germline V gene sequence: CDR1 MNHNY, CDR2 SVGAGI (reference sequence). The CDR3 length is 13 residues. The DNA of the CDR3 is TGTGCCAGCAGTTATTGGGCAGAAGAGACCCAGTACTTC. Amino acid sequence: CASSYWAEETQYF.

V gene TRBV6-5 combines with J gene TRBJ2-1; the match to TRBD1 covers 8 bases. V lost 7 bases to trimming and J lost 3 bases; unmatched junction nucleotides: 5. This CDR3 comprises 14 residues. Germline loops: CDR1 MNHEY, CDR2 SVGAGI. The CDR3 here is CASTETGVYNEQFF. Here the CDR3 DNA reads TGTGCCAGCACTGAGACAGGGGTCTACAATGAGCAGTTCTTC.

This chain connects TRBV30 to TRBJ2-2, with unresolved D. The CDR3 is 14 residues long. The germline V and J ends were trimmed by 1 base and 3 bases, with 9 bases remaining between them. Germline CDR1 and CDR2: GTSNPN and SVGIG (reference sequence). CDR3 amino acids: CAWSDTTDTGELFF. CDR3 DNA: TGTGCCTGGAGTGACACCACAGACACCGGGGAGCTGTTTTTT.

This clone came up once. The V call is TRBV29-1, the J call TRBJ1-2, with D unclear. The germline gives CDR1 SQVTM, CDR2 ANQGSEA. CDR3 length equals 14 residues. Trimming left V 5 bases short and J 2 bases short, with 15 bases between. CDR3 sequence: CSVLYSSPNYGYTF. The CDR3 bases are TGCAGCGTTCTCTACTCATCCCCAAACTATGGCTACACCTTC.

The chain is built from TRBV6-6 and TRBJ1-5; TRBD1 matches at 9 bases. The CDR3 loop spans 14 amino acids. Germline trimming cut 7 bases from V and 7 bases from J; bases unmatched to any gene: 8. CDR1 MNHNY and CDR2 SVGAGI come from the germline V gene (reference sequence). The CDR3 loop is CASTMDRGRQPQHF. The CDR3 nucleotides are TGTGCCAGCACCATGGACAGGGGAAGACAGCCCCAGCATTTT.

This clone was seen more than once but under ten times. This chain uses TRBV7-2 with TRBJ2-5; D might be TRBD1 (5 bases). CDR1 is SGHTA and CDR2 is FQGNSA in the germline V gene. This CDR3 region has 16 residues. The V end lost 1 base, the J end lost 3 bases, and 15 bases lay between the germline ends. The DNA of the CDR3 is TGTGCCAGCAGCTTAGGGGGCCAATGGGTAGAAGAGACCCAGTACTTC. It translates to CASSLGGQWVEETQYF.

CDR3 loop: CASSFDSSYNSPLHF. In DNA form, the CDR3 reads TGTGCCAGCAGCTTTGACAGCTCCTATAATTCACCCCTCCACTTT. The chain employs TRBV7-3 and TRBJ1-6; D perhaps matches TRBD1 (5 bases). V shed 3 bases and J shed 0 bases, with 6 bases lying between them. This CDR3 region has 15 residues. The V gene's germline CDR1 is SGHTA and CDR2 FQGTGA. Drawing the rest from reference TRBV7-3 and TRBJ1-6, the complete variable domain is GAGVSQTPSNKVTEKGKYVELRCDPISGHTALYWYRQSLGQGPEFLIYFQGTGAADDSGLPNDRFFAVRPEGSVSTLKIQRTERGDSAVYLCASSFDSSYNSPLHFGNGTRLTVT.

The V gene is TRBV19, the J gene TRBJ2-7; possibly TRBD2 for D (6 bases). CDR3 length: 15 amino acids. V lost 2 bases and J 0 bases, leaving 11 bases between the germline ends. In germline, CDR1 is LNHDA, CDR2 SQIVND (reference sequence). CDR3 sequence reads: CASSISPGDSYEQYF. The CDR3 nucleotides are TGTGCCAGTAGTATAAGTCCGGGGGACTCCTACGAGCAGTACTTC.

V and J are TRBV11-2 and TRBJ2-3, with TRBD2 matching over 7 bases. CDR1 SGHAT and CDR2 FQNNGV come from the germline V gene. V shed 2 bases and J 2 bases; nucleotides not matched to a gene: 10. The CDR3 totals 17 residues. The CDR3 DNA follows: TGTGCCAGCAGCTTACGGCTTACAGCGGGATCCACAGATACGCAGTATTTT. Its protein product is CASSLRLTAGSTDTQYF.

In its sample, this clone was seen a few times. The CDR3 loop is CASSVGGVSNTEAFF. CDR3 bases: TGTGCCAGCAGCGTAGGGGGGGTGTCGAACACTGAAGCTTTCTTT. The gene calls are TRBV9 and TRBJ1-1; D is perhaps TRBD1 (5 bases). This CDR3 is 15 amino acids long. Trimming stripped 0 bases from V and 1 base from J, with 10 bases between. The germline gives CDR1 SGDLS, CDR2 YYNGEE.

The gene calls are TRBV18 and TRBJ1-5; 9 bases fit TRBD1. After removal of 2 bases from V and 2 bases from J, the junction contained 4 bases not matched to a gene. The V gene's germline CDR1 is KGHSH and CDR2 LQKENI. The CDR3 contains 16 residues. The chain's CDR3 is CASSPTGGKGNQPQHF. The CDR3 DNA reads TGTGCCAGCTCACCAACAGGGGGCAAGGGCAATCAGCCCCAGCATTTT.

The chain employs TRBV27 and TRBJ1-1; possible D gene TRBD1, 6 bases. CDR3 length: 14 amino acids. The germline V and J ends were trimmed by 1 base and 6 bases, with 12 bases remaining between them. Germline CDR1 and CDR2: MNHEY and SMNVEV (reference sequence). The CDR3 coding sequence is TGTGCCAGCAGTTTATTGGGACAACACGCTGAAGCTTTCTTT. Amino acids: CASSLLGQHAEAFF.

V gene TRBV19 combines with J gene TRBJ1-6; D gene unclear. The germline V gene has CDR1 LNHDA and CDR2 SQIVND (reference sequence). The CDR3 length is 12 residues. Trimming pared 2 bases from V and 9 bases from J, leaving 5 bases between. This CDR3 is CASSIRGSPLHF. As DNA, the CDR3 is TGTGCCAGTAGTATACGCGGTTCACCCCTCCACTTT.

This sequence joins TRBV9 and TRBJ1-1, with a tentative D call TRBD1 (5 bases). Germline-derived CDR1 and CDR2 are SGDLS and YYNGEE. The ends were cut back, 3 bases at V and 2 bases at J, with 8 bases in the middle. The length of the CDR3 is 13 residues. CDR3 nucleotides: TGTGCCAGCAGCGCCCAGGGAAACACTGAAGCTTTCTTT. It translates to CASSAQGNTEAFF.

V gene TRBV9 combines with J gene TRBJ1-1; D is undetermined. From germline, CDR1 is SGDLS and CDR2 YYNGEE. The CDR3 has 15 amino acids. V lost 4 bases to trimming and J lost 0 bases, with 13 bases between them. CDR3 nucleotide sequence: TGTGCCAGCAGCCTAGGGAGTCGGCTGAACACTGAAGCTTTCTTT. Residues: CASSLGSRLNTEAFF.

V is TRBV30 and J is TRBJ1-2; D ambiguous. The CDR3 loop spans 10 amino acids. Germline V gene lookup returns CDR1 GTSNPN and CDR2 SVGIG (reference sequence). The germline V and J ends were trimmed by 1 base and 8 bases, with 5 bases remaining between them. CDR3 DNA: TGTGCCTGGAGTGGGGCCGGCTACACCTTC. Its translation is CAWSGAGYTF.

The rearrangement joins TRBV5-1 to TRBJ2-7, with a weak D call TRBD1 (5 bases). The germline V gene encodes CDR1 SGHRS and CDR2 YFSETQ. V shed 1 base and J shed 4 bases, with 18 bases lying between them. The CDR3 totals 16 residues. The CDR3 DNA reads TGCGCCAGCAGCTTGTTCATACCCAGGGCAGGGTACGAGCAGTACTTC. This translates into CASSLFIPRAGYEQYF.